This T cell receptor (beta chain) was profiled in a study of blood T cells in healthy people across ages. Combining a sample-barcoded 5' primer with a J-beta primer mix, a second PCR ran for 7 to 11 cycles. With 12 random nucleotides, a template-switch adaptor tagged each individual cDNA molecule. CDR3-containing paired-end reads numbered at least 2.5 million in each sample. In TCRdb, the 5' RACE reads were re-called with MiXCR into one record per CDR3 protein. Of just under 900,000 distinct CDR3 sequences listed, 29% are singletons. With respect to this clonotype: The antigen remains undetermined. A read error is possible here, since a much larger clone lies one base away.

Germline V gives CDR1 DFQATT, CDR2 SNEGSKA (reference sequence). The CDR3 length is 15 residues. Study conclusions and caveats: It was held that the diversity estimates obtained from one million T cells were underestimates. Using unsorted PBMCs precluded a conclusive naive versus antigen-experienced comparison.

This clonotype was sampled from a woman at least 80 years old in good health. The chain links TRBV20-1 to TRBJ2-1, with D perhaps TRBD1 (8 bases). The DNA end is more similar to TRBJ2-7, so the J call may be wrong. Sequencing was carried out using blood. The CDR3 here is CSAELQGGIYNEQYF. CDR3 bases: TGCAGTGCTGAGCTACAGGGGGGGATTTACAATGAGCAGTACTTC.